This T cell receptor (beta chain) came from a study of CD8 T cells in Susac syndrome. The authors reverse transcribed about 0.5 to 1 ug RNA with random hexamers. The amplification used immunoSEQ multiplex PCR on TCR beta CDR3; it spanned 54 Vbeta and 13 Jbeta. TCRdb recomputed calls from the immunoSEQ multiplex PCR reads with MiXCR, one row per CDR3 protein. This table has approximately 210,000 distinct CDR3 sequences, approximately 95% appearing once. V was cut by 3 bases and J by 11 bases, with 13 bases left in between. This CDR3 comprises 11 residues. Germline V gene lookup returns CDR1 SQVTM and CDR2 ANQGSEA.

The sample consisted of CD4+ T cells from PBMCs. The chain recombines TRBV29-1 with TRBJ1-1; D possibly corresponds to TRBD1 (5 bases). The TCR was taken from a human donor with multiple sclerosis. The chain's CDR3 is CSVEAGFGAFF. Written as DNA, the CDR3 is TGCAGCGTTGAGGCAGGGTTCGGGGCTTTCTTT.